This T cell receptor (beta chain) was observed in a study of cytotoxic CD8 clonotypes in ibrutinib-treated CLL. Study overall: Patients: over 9 relapsed/refractory, fewer than 16 treatment-naive, fewer than 18 IGHV unmutated. Broader study findings: Samples from sustained-remission and progressing patients were taken at different times. Public clonotypes showed up rarely, and on treatment they shrank or held steady.

As concerns this clone: As yet, its antigen is unknown.

CDR3 size: 15 residues. V was clipped by 2 bases and J by 0 bases, with 10 bases between them. Germline CDR1 reads LGHNA; CDR2 reads YSLEER. Clones were read by immunoSEQ multiplex PCR, and TCRdb kept only the in-frame ones, dropping some. The sample contains some 290,000 clones, about 77% of which appear only once. The starting material was PBMCs, obtained before ibrutinib treatment. This sequence originates from a human donor with chronic lymphocytic leukemia. The chain is built from TRBV4-3 and TRBJ1-1; D is unresolved. The CDR3 loop reads CASSQWLALNTEAFF. In DNA form, the CDR3 reads TGCGCCAGCAGCCAATGGCTAGCGCTGAACACTGAAGCTTTCTTT.